The following is a T cell receptor beta chain sequence with its context. A single count supports this clone. No cognate antigen has been identified for it. Per-nucleotide qualities are absent, and no much larger clonotype sits a single base away. Trimming accounts for 6 bases at V and 7 bases at J, while the number of junction bases matched to no gene is 10. The germline V gene yields MNHNS for CDR1 and SASEGT for CDR2. Counted from cysteine to phenylalanine, this CDR3 has 14 amino acids. Left in the record is the CDR3 DNA by itself, 42 bases read in frame from the first base. The data are from a study of shared T cell receptors in the human thymus (dated by TCRdb to the early 2020s). For the wider study: The study examined how self-reactive, shared T-cell receptor alpha chains are generated in the human thymus.

Libraries were prepared through the immunoSEQ multiplex PCR assay. The immuneACCESS repertoire file appears here via TCRdb, limited to in-frame rearrangements. These files lack a portion of the clones; in checked studies, under half of the deficit traces to unresolved V genes, and the cause of the others is not known. This sample lists about 660,000 clones; roughly 88% were detected once. 0.0095% to 0.011% of the sample rests with the top ten. These data are also associated with another study on human thymus T cells. As the second publication notes: Immunologically healthy infants undergoing open corrective cardiac surgery for congenital heart defects in Finland were used as donors. The thymus tissue came from surgical resects taken out during corrective cardiac surgery. Both the thymic and the peripheral blood repertoires appeared to show biased V and J gene segment usage. The related research reported highly overlapping thymic TCR repertoires among unrelated individuals. The study used fewer than ten infant thymus samples plus four related peripheral blood samples to characterize TCR alpha and beta repertoires. Donor ages ranged from about 7 to 244 days, and the cohort comprised about six male and a couple of female infants. Thymocytes were released mechanically from tissue and stored at -70 °C as pellets of about 9-32 million cells. A QIAsymphony instrument was used to extract genomic DNA from frozen cell pellets. Using the immunoSEQ multiplex PCR assay, the TCRB and TCRAD loci were amplified from a standardized quantity of quality-controlled genomic DNA. The amplicons spanned the V(D)J region and were long enough to cover the CDR3 and allow V and J genes to be identified. The amplicons were sequenced on an Illumina platform via the commercial immunoSEQ service. Primer bias and sequencing errors were corrected using previously described methods, and TCRAD and TCRB definitions followed the IMGT database. Analysis of the repertoires was done with immunoSEQ Analyzer 3.0 and VDJTools and included basic statistics, V/J segment usage, diversity estimates, rarefaction and pairwise overlap. To estimate diversity, the Chao1, ChaoE, Efron-Thisted, Shannon and inverse Simpson indices were applied, and diversity was also estimated on datasets down-sampled to the smallest sample. For repertoire overlap, CDR3 nucleotide sequence, V gene and J gene had to match strictly, and clustering was done by Jaccard-based multidimensional scaling. Thymus samples yielded on average approximately 840,000 unique TCRB clonotypes, compared with 65,000 to 100,000 from blood samples.

The clonotype was recovered from a boy under two years old with a congenital heart defect. Donor details come from another sample of the same person, matched by shared clones. Sequencing was done on a sample of thymocytes. The V and J segments used are TRBV6-1 and TRBJ2-3; 7 bases in the junction line up with TRBD2. CDR3 sequence: CASSGERDGHTQYF. The DNA reads TGTGCCAGCAGCGGGGAGCGGGATGGGCATACGCAGTATTTT.